Each of the 25 T cell receptor beta chains below was sequenced from the same sample in a study of shared clonotypes between healthy human individuals. In the naive CD8 group, cells lacked CD45RO and were positively selected for CCR7, so terminally differentiated effector memory CD45RA+ cells were left out. Profiling relied on immunoSEQ multiplex PCR, and the TCRdb table lists in-frame clones only, not all of them. The table lists about 800,000 clones, approximately 97% of them singletons. The specimen was naive CD8+ T cells sorted from blood. These receptors were taken from a man aged 30-40 years in good health.

The chain combines TRBV27 with TRBJ1-3; 9 bases match TRBD1. The CDR3 extends over 15 amino acids. CDR1 and CDR2 (germline): MNHEY, SMNVEV (reference sequence). V lost 7 bases and J lost 7; bases outside the gene matches: 11. The CDR3 sequence is CASTRFRDRANTIYF. The CDR3 DNA reads TGTGCCAGCACCCGCTTTAGGGACAGGGCGAACACCATATATTTT.

This clone was detected only once. V is TRBV18 and J is TRBJ2-3; D perhaps matches TRBD1 (5 bases). Trimming stripped 0 bases from V and 2 bases from J, with 15 bases between. Germline-derived CDR1 and CDR2 are KGHSH and LQKENI. The CDR3 is 17 amino acids. CDR3 sequence (DNA): TGTGCCAGCTCACCACCCGGCTGGACAACCATCACAGATACGCAGTATTTT. It yields the protein CASSPPGWTTITDTQYF.

The chain has TRBV20-1 and TRBJ2-7; tentatively, D is TRBD1 or TRBD2 (5 bases each). V lost 1 base to trimming and J lost 10 bases, with 8 bases between them. The length of the CDR3 is 10 residues. The germline CDR1 and CDR2 sequences are DFQATT and SNEGSKA (reference sequence). The chain's CDR3 is CSARGDHQYF. DNA for the CDR3: TGCAGTGCTAGAGGGGACCACCAGTACTTC.

As regards this clone: The same CDR3 can be traced to other DNA sequences in this sample. V is TRBV6-1 and J is TRBJ2-7; 9 bases align to TRBD1. The CDR3 sequence is 13 residues long. CDR1 is MNHNS, CDR2 SASEGT, per germline. After removal of 3 bases from V and 3 bases from J, the junction contained 0 bases not matched to a gene. The CDR3 nucleotides read TGTGCCAGCAGTGAGGACAGGGGCTACGAGCAGTACTTC. Encoded protein: CASSEDRGYEQYF.

The V call is TRBV18, the J call TRBJ1-2, with TRBD1 identical over 10 bases. The ends lost 2 bases at V and 0 bases at J; junction bases unmatched: 9. CDR3 length: 18 amino acids. The germline V gene has CDR1 KGHSH and CDR2 LQKENI. The CDR3, as DNA: TGTGCCAGCTCACCAACCGTGACAGGGGGCCTAACTAACTATGGCTACACCTTC. Translation: CASSPTVTGGLTNYGYTF.

V usage is TRBV5-1 and J usage is TRBJ1-2, with no clear D. Per the germline V gene, CDR1 is SGHRS and CDR2 is YFSETQ. The CDR3 covers 13 residues. The V end lost 1 base, the J end lost 6 bases, and 10 bases lay between the germline ends. The CDR3 DNA sequence: TGCGCCAGCAGCTTGAGGGAGGGTCATGGCTACACCTTC. Translated, it gives CASSLREGHGYTF.

The chain carries TRBV27 and TRBJ2-1, with D possibly matching TRBD2 (5 bases). Trimming pared 6 bases from V and 0 bases from J, leaving 12 bases between. This CDR3 is 15 amino acids long. CDR1 is MNHEY, CDR2 SMNVEV, per germline (reference sequence). The CDR3 bases are TGTGCCAGCAGCCTACGAACTAGCTCCTACAATGAGCAGTTCTTC. Translating it yields CASSLRTSSYNEQFF.

J is TRBJ2-7 and V is TRBV11-2, with D possibly being TRBD2 (5 bases). The CDR3 contains 14 residues. V shed 2 bases and J shed 4 bases, with 12 bases lying between them. Germline-derived CDR1 and CDR2 are SGHAT and FQNNGV. The CDR3 DNA reads TGTGCCAGCAGCTTACGTCCTAGCATATACGAGCAGTACTTC. Translating it yields CASSLRPSIYEQYF.

The V and J genes are TRBV9 and TRBJ2-1, with a possible D match to TRBD1 (5 bases). The CDR3 is 16 residues long. Per the germline V gene, CDR1 is SGDLS and CDR2 is YYNGEE. Trimming stripped 0 bases from V and 4 bases from J, with 14 bases between. The CDR3 DNA sequence: TGTGCCAGCAGCGTAGCTATAGGGGCGGTTTACAATGAGCAGTTCTTC. Encoded protein: CASSVAIGAVYNEQFF.

This clone has only one observation. The V call is TRBV11-2, the J call TRBJ1-1, with unresolved D. The ends were cut back, 1 base at V and 5 bases at J, with 8 bases in the middle. Germline assignment: CDR1 SGHAT and CDR2 FQNNGV. The CDR3 sequence is 13 residues long. The CDR3 DNA follows: TGTGCCAGCAGCTTAGTGGCGAATACTGAAGCTTTCTTT. It is translated as CASSLVANTEAFF.

In this sample, this clone turned up once. The chain couples TRBV27 to TRBJ1-1, with D possibly being TRBD1 (5 bases). Trimming stripped 2 bases from V and 4 bases from J, with 11 bases between. Per germline, CDR1 MNHEY and CDR2 SMNVEV (reference sequence). The CDR3 contains 14 residues. The CDR3 sequence: CASSLTGPGTEAFF. Written as DNA, the CDR3 is TGTGCCAGCAGTTTAACGGGGCCGGGCACTGAAGCTTTCTTT.

On this clone itself: Distinct nucleotide sequences in the sample also encode this CDR3. The chain recombines TRBV27 with TRBJ1-2, with TRBD1 matching 11 bases. The V gene end was trimmed by 3 bases and the J gene end by 8 bases; junction bases not matched to a gene: 2. CDR3 length: 13 amino acids. Looked up from germline, CDR1 is MNHEY and CDR2 is SMNVEV (reference sequence). CDR3 protein: CASSFGQGAGYTF. CDR3 nucleotides: TGTGCCAGCAGTTTTGGACAGGGGGCGGGCTACACCTTC.

CDR3 nucleotides: TGCGCCAGCAGCCAAGCGGGACTCTACTACGAGCAGTACTTC. Encoded protein: CASSQAGLYYEQYF. The V gene is TRBV4-1, the J gene TRBJ2-7, with TRBD2 as a possible D gene (6 bases). Trimming pared 1 base from V and 3 bases from J, leaving 10 bases between. Germline values: CDR1 MGHRA, CDR2 YSYEKL. The CDR3 is made up of 14 amino acids.

The V gene is TRBV11-3, the J gene TRBJ2-3; D gene ambiguous. V was cut by 4 bases and J by 1 base, with 12 bases left in between. The germline V gene has CDR1 SGHNT and CDR2 YENEEA. The CDR3 length is 15 residues. CDR3 sequence (DNA): TGTGCCAGCAGCTCGGCCCTGGCAGGCACAGATACGCAGTATTTT. This codes for CASSSALAGTDTQYF.

This chain joins TRBV27 and TRBJ2-7; maybe TRBD1 (6 bases). The CDR3 contains 13 residues. V lost 5 bases and J 3 bases, leaving 11 bases between the germline ends. CDR1 MNHEY and CDR2 SMNVEV come from the germline V gene (reference sequence). The CDR3 spells CASSIGGVYEQYF. DNA for the CDR3: TGTGCCAGCAGTATAGGGGGTGTCTACGAGCAGTACTTC.

The chain joins TRBV9 to TRBJ1-5; D not resolved. The CDR3 totals 14 residues. V lost 0 bases and J 7 bases, leaving 11 bases between the germline ends. CDR1 is SGDLS and CDR2 is YYNGEE in the germline V gene. CDR3 loop: CASSVGGREQPQHF. The CDR3 coding sequence is TGTGCCAGCAGCGTAGGAGGGAGAGAGCAGCCCCAGCATTTT.

V and J are TRBV15 and TRBJ2-3; 8 bases are shared with TRBD2. V lost 4 bases and J lost 1; bases outside the gene matches: 10. The V gene's germline CDR1 is LNHNV and CDR2 YYDKDF (reference sequence). The CDR3 runs to 17 residues. CDR3 sequence (DNA): TGTGCCACCAGCATAAAGCGGGAGACGTTCGGCACAGATACGCAGTATTTT. Translated, it gives CATSIKRETFGTDTQYF. Variable domain in full (rest from reference TRBV15 and TRBJ2-3): DAMVIQNPRYQVTQFGKPVTLSCSQTLNHNVMYWYQQKSSQAPKLLFHYYDKDFNNEADTPDNFQSRRPNTSFCFLDIRSPGLGDTAMYLCATSIKRETFGTDTQYFGPGTRLTVL.

The rearrangement links TRBV29-1 to TRBJ2-1, with D unresolved. Germline loops: CDR1 SQVTM, CDR2 ANQGSEA. CDR3 size: 15 residues. The germline V and J ends were trimmed by 2 bases and 4 bases, with 15 bases remaining between them. The CDR3: CSVEFSSVGYNEQFF. As DNA, the CDR3 is TGCAGCGTTGAATTCTCCTCGGTGGGATACAATGAGCAGTTCTTC.

V gene TRBV28 combines with J gene TRBJ2-7, with 9 bases aligning to TRBD1. The trim removed 5 bases at V and 7 bases at J, leaving 15 bases unmatched. Looked up from germline, CDR1 is MDHEN and CDR2 is SYDVKM. The CDR3 has 16 amino acids. CDR3: CASSPSWGTGYREQYF. The CDR3 coding sequence is TGTGCCAGCAGTCCCTCCTGGGGGACAGGGTATCGAGAGCAGTACTTC. Drawing the rest from reference TRBV28 and TRBJ2-7, the complete variable domain is DVKVTQSSRYLVKRTGEKVFLECVQDMDHENMFWYRQDPGLGLRLIYFSYDVKMKEKGDIPEGYSVSREKKERFSLILESASTNQTSMYLCASSPSWGTGYREQYFGPGTRLTVT.

The J gene is TRBJ1-4, the V gene TRBV7-9; TRBD1 matches at 8 bases. CDR1 and CDR2 (germline): SEHNR, FQNEAQ (reference sequence). The CDR3 is made up of 15 amino acids. V shed 4 bases, J shed 7 bases, and the junction held 8 bases outside the gene matches. This chain's CDR3 is CASSSPRGQGEKLFF. The CDR3 DNA reads as TGTGCCAGCAGCTCGCCCAGGGGGCAAGGTGAAAAACTGTTTTTT.

The J gene is TRBJ2-2, the V gene TRBV19; D perhaps matches TRBD2 (6 bases). The V end was cut by 7 bases, the J end by 0 bases, with 18 bases between. The CDR3 spans 17 residues. CDR1 and CDR2 from the germline V gene are LNHDA and SQIVND (reference sequence). The CDR3 here is CASTPRGSSANTGELFF. In nucleotides, the CDR3 is TGTGCCAGTACCCCTAGAGGTTCTAGCGCGAACACCGGGGAGCTGTTTTTT.

The chain employs TRBV5-1 and TRBJ1-2, with 8 bases identical to TRBD1. Germline trimming cut 3 bases from V and 2 bases from J; bases unmatched to any gene: 3. Per germline, CDR1 SGHRS and CDR2 YFSETQ. There are 14 residues in the CDR3. CDR3 sequence reads: CASSWDRSNYGYTF. The CDR3 nucleotides read TGCGCCAGCAGCTGGGACAGGTCCAACTATGGCTACACCTTC.

The rearrangement links TRBV29-1 to TRBJ2-1; D might be TRBD2 (9 bases). The germline gives CDR1 SQVTM, CDR2 ANQGSEA. The CDR3 length is 17 residues. CDR3 in amino acids: CSSGGWREGSSYNEQFF. CDR3 sequence (DNA): TGCAGTTCAGGGGGCTGGCGGGAGGGTTCCTCCTACAATGAGCAGTTCTTC.

The chain is built from TRBV7-9 and TRBJ2-7; the match to TRBD1 covers 8 bases. V was pared by 5 bases and J by 0 bases, with 9 bases of the junction left unmatched. CDR3 length equals 16 residues. Looked up from germline, CDR1 is SEHNR and CDR2 is FQNEAQ (reference sequence). CDR3 in DNA: TGTGCCAGCAGCCCACTGACAGGGGCCAGCTCCTACGAGCAGTACTTC. This encodes CASSPLTGASSYEQYF. The complete variable domain, with remaining parts taken from reference TRBV7-9 and TRBJ2-7, reads DTGVSQNPRHKITKRGQNVTFRCDPISEHNRLYWYRQTLGQGPEFLTYFQNEAQLEKSRLLSDRFSAERPKGSFSTLEIQRTEQGDSAMYLCASSPLTGASSYEQYFGPGTRLTVT.

The chain has TRBV11-2 and TRBJ2-7, with TRBD2 matching over 9 bases. CDR1 is SGHAT and CDR2 is FQNNGV in the germline V gene. V lost 4 bases and J lost 6; bases outside the gene matches: 13. This CDR3 is built from 16 residues. CDR3 loop: CASSSPVAGGPPEQYF. The CDR3, as DNA: TGTGCCAGCAGCTCCCCGGTGGCGGGAGGGCCTCCCGAGCAGTACTTC.